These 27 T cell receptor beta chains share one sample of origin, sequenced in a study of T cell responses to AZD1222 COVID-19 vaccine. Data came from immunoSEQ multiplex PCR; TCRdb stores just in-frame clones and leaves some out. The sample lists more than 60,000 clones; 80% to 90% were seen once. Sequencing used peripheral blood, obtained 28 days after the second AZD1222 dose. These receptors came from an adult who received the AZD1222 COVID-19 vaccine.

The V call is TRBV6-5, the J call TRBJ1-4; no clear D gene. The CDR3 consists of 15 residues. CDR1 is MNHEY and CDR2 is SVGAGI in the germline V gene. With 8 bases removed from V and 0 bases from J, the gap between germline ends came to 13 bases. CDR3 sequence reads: CASRGIDPTNEKLFF. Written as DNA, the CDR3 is TGTGCCAGCCGCGGAATTGATCCAACTAATGAAAAACTGTTTTTT.

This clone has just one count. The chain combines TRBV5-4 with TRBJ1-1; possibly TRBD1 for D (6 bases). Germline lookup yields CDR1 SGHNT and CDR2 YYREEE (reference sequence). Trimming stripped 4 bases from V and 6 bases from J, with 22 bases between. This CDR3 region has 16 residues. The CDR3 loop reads CASSTKTGPAGSEAFF. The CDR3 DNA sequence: TGTGCCAGCAGCACGAAGACAGGACCGGCGGGATCTGAAGCTTTCTTT.

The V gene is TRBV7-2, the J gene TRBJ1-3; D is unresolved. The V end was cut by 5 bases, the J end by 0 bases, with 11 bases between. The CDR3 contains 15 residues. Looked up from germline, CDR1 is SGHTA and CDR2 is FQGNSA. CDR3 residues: CASSARYGSGNTIYF. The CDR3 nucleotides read TGTGCCAGCAGCGCCCGCTATGGCTCTGGAAACACCATATATTTT.

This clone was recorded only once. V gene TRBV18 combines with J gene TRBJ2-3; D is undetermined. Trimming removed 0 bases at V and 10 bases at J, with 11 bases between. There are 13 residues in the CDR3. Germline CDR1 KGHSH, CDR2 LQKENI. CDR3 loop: CASSPPVFAAQYF. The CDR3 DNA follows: TGTGCCAGCTCACCACCAGTCTTCGCTGCGCAGTATTTT.

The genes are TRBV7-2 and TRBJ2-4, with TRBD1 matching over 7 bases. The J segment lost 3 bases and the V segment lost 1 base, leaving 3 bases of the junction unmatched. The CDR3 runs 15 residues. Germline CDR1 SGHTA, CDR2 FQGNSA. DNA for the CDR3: TGTGCCAGCAGCTTAGAGGGGACAGTCAAAAACATTCAGTACTTC. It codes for CASSLEGTVKNIQYF.

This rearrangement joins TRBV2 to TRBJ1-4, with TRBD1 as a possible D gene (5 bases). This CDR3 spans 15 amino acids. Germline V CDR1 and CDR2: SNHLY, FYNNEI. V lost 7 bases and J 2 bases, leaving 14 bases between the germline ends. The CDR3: CASTRGSRTNEKLFF. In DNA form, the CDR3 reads TGTGCCAGCACAAGGGGTAGTCGTACTAATGAAAAACTGTTTTTT.

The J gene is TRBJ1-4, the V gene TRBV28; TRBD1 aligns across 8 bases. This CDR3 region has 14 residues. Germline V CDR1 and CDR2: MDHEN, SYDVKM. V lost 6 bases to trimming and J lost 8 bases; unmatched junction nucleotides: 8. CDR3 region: CASRPQGAGEKLFF. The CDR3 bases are TGTGCCAGCAGACCGCAGGGGGCCGGGGAAAAACTGTTTTTT. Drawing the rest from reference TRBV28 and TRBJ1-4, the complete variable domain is DVKVTQSSRYLVKRTGEKVFLECVQDMDHENMFWYRQDPGLGLRLIYFSYDVKMKEKGDIPEGYSVSREKKERFSLILESASTNQTSMYLCASRPQGAGEKLFFGSGTQLSVL.

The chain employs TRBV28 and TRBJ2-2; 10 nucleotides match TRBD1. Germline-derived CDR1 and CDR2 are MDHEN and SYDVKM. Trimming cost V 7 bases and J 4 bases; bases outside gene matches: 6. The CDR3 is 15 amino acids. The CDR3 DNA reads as TGTGCCAGCACTGAAGGGACAGGGGCCACCGGGGAGCTGTTTTTT. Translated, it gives CASTEGTGATGELFF.

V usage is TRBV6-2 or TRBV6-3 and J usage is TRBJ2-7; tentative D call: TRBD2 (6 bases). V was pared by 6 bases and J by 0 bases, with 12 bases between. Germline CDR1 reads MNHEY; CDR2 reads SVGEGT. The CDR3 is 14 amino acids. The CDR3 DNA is TGTGCCAGCAGCCCCTACGGGAGCTCCTACGAGCAGTACTTC. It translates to CASSPYGSSYEQYF.

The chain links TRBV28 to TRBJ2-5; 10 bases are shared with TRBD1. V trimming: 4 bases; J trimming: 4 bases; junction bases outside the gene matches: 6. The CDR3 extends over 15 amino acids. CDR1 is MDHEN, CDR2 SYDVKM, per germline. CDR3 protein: CASSSRTGGTETQYF. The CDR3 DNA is TGTGCCAGCAGTTCCAGGACAGGGGGTACAGAGACCCAGTACTTC.

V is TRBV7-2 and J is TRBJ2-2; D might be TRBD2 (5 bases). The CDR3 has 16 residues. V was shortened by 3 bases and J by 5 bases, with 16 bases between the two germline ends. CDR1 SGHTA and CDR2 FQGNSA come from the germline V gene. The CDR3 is CASSLGLTPGTGELFF. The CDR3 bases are TGTGCCAGCAGCTTGGGCCTCACCCCGGGGACCGGGGAGCTGTTTTTT.

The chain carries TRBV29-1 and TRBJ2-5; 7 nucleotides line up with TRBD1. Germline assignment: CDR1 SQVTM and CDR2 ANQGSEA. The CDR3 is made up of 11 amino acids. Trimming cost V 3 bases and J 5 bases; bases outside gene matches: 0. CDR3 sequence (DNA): TGCAGCGTTGAGACAGGGGAGACCCAGTACTTC. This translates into CSVETGETQYF.

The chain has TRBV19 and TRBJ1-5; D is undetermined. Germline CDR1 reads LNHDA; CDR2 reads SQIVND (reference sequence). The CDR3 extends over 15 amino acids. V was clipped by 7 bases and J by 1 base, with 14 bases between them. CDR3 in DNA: TGTGCCAGTACCGGAGCGGGTCCAAGCAATCAGCCCCAGCATTTT. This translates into CASTGAGPSNQPQHF.

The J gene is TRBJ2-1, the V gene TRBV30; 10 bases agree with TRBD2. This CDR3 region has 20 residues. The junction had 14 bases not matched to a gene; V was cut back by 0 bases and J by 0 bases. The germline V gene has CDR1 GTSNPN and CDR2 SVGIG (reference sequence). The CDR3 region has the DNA TGTGCCTGGAGTGTTTATTTCGGTCTAGCGGGAGTCAGCTCCTACAATGAGCAGTTCTTC. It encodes CAWSVYFGLAGVSSYNEQFF.

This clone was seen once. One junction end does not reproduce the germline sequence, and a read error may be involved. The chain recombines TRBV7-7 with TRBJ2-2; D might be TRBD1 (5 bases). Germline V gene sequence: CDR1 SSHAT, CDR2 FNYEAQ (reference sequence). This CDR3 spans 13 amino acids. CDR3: CASSQGASGELFF. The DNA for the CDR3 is TGTGCTAGCAGCCAAGGGGCATCCGGGGAGCTGTTTTTT.

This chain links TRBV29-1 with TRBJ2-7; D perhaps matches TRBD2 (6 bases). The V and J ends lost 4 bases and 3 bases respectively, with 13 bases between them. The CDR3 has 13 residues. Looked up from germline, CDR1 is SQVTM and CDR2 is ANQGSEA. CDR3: CSVVSGDGYEQYF. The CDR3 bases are TGCAGCGTTGTTTCGGGGGACGGCTACGAGCAGTACTTC.

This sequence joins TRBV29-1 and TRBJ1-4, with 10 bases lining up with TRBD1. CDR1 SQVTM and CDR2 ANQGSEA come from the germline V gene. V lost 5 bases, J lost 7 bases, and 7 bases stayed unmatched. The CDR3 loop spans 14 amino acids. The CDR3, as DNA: TGCAGCGTTTTGCGACAGGGGGCAAGTGAAAAACTGTTTTTT. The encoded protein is CSVLRQGASEKLFF.

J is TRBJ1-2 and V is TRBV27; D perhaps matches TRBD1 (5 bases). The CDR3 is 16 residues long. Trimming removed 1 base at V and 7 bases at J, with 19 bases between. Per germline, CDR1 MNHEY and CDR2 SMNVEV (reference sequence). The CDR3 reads CASSLYAGHQGGGYTF. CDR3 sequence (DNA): TGTGCCAGCAGTTTATACGCTGGACACCAGGGAGGTGGCTACACCTTC.

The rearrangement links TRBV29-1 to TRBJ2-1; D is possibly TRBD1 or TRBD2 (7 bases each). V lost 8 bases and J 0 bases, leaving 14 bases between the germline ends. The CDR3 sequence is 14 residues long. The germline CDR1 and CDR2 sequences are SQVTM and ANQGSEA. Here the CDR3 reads CSSQGGSSYNEQFF. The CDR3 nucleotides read TGCAGCTCTCAGGGGGGGAGCTCCTACAATGAGCAGTTCTTC.

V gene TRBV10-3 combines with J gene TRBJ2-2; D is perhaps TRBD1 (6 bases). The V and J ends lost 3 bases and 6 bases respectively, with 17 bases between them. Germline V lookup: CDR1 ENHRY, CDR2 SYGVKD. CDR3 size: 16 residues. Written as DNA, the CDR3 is TGTGCCATCAGTGACGCTACCCAGGGGAAGCCCGGGGAGCTGTTTTTT. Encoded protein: CAISDATQGKPGELFF.

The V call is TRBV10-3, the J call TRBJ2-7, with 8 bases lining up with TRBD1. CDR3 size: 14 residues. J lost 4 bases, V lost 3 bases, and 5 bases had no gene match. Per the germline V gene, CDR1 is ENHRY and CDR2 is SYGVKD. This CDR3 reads CAISDRGPSYEQYF. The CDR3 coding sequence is TGTGCCATCAGTGACAGGGGGCCTAGTTACGAGCAGTACTTC.

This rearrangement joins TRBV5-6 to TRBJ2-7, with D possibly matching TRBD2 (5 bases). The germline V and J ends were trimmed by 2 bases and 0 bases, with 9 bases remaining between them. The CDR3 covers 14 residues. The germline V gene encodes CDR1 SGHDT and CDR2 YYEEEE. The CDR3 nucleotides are TGTGCCAGCAGCTTAGCGGCAAGCTCCTACGAGCAGTACTTC. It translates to CASSLAASSYEQYF.

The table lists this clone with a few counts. Here the CDR3 reads CASSVVPGRRVCEQYF. CDR3 in DNA: TGTGCCAGCAGCGTAGTCCCGGGACGTCGCGTGTGTGAGCAGTACTTC. The chain has TRBV9 and TRBJ2-7; D tentatively fits TRBD1 or TRBD2 (5 bases each). Between the trimmed V and J ends, which lost 0 bases and 7 bases, there was a span of 20 bases. The CDR3 consists of 16 residues. The germline V gene encodes CDR1 SGDLS and CDR2 YYNGEE. Together with reference TRBV9 and TRBJ2-7, the CDR3 gives the full variable domain: DSGVTQTPKHLITATGQRVTLRCSPRSGDLSVYWYQQSLDQGLQFLIQYYNGEERAKGNILERFSAQQFPDLHSELNLSSLELGDSALYFCASSVVPGRRVCEQYFGPGTRLTVT.

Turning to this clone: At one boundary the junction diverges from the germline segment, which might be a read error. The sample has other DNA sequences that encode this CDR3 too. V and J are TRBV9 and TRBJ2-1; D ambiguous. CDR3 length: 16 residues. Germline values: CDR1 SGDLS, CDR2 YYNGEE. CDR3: CASSVEGISSYNEQFF. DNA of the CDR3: TGTGCCAGCAGCGTAGAGGGCATTAGCTCCTACAATGAGCAATTCTTC. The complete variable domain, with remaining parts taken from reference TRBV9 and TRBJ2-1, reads DSGVTQTPKHLITATGQRVTLRCSPRSGDLSVYWYQQSLDQGLQFLIQYYNGEERAKGNILERFSAQQFPDLHSELNLSSLELGDSALYFCASSVEGISSYNEQFFGPGTRLTVL.

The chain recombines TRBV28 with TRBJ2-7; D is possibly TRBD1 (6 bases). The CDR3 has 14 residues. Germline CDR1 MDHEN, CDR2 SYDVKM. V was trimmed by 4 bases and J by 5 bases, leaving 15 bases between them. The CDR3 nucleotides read TGTGCCAGCAGTTCGCCTTGGGGGCGAAACGAGCAGTACTTC. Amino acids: CASSSPWGRNEQYF.

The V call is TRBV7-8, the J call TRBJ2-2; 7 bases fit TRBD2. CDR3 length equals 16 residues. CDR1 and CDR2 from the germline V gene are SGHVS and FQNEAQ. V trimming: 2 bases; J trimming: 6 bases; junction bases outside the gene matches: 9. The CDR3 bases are TGTGCCAGCAGCTTACGGGCGGGAGCGGGCGCCGGGGAGCTGTTTTTT. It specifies CASSLRAGAGAGELFF.

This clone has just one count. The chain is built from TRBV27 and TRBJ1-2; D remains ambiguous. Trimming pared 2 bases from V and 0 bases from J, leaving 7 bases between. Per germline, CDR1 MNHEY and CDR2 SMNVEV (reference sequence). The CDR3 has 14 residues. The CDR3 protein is CASSLTSANYGYTF. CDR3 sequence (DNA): TGTGCCAGCAGTTTAACATCCGCTAACTATGGCTACACCTTC.